Detailed here is one T cell receptor (beta chain). No antigen is known for it. The V gene end was trimmed by 7 bases and the J gene end by 5 bases; junction bases not matched to a gene: 12. The CDR3 loop spans 15 amino acids. Germline V CDR1 and CDR2: SGHRS, YFSETQ. Described time point: pretreatment peripheral blood. The sample originates from a study of PD-L1 blockade in urothelial cancer. Overall study: Analysis of blood occurred 3 weeks (second dose) and 6 weeks after treatment start.

Sequenced by immunoSEQ multiplex PCR; TCRdb stores in-frame clones only, minus some. Among fewer than 60,000 clones listed, roughly 82% were seen once. Study-wide results and limits: Better progression-free and overall survival followed lower pretreatment blood clonality. Tumor-linked clones in blood grew more by 3 weeks in durable-benefit patients.

J is TRBJ2-1 and V is TRBV5-1, with 7 bases fitting TRBD1. The sequence was collected from a man between 50 and 59 years old with urothelial cancer. The sequenced sample was PBMCs, obtained around atezolizumab (anti-PD-L1) treatment. DNA of the CDR3: TGCGCCAGCGCAGGGGGACCAGAAAAGAACAATGAGCAGTTCTTC. Residues: CASAGGPEKNNEQFF.